The rows below give T cell receptor beta chains drawn from one sample of a study of T-cell reconstitution after alpha-beta-depleted transplantation in children. TCRdb independently ran MiXCR on the PCR reads; one entry per CDR3 protein. The data hold hundreds of thousands of distinct CDR3 sequences, with around 15% observed a single time. The sample was PBMCs, mostly from graft donor cells, taken 360 days after TCRalphabeta/CD19-depleted stem cell transplant. Receptor source: a boy younger than two who had a stem cell transplant for Wiskott-Aldrich syndrome, so the T cells may come from the graft donor. Each CDR3 is given with its conserved first and last residue. The D gene is left open where the match is weak. Part of the rows lack a size; the others show once, few, many or a class for expanded clones.

clone_size: NA
d_call: TRBD1
v_call: TRBV4-1
j_call: TRBJ2-5
cdr3_nt: TGCGCCAGCAGCCAAGCTACCTACAGGGGCGGGGAGACCCAGTACTTC
cdr3_aa: CASSQATYRGGETQYF

clone_size: NA
d_call: TRBD1
v_call: TRBV5-1
j_call: TRBJ2-4
cdr3_nt: TGCGCCAGCAGCCTACCGGGACAGGCCAAGGGAACCAAAAACATTCAGTACTTC
cdr3_aa: CASSLPGQAKGTKNIQYF

clone_size: NA
d_call: NA
v_call: TRBV3-1
j_call: TRBJ2-2
cdr3_nt: TGTGCCAGCAGCCAAGGGAGGGACTGGGTCCGGGCCGGGGAGCTGTTTTTT
cdr3_aa: CASSQGRDWVRAGELFF

clone_size: many
d_call: NA
v_call: TRBV7-9
j_call: TRBJ1-4
cdr3_nt: TGTGCCAGCAGCTTATATGAAAAACTGTTTTTT
cdr3_aa: CASSLYEKLFF

clone_size: few
d_call: NA
v_call: TRBV7-8
j_call: TRBJ2-1
cdr3_nt: TGTGCCAGCAGCTTAGGCCAGGGCTGGGGGGATGAGCAGTTCTTC
cdr3_aa: CASSLGQGWGDEQFF

clone_size: few
d_call: TRBD1
v_call: TRBV20-1
j_call: TRBJ2-3
cdr3_nt: TGCAGAGGACAGGGAACTAGCACAGATACGCAGTATTTT
cdr3_aa: CRGQGTSTDTQYF

clone_size: few
d_call: NA
v_call: TRBV4-3
j_call: TRBJ1-1
cdr3_nt: TGCGCCAGCAGCCAAGATGACACCTACACTGAAGCTTTCTTT
cdr3_aa: CASSQDDTYTEAFF

clone_size: few
d_call: NA
v_call: TRBV11-2
j_call: TRBJ2-7
cdr3_nt: TGTGCCAGCAATCCCGGGTCCGACTACGAGCAGTACTTC
cdr3_aa: CASNPGSDYEQYF

clone_size: many
d_call: NA
v_call: TRBV5-1
j_call: TRBJ1-2
cdr3_nt: TGCGCCAGCAGCTTGGAAGCCAGGGCCTATGGCTACACCTTC
cdr3_aa: CASSLEARAYGYTF

clone_size: many
d_call: NA
v_call: TRBV7-9
j_call: TRBJ2-5
cdr3_nt: TGTGCCAGCAGCTTAAAACCCCCTACTAGGGCAGAGACCCAGTACTTC
cdr3_aa: CASSLKPPTRAETQYF

clone_size: NA
d_call: TRBD1
v_call: TRBV18
j_call: TRBJ2-2
cdr3_nt: TGTGCCAGCTCACCACAAGGACAGGCGGACACCGGGGAGCTGTTTTTT
cdr3_aa: CASSPQGQADTGELFF

clone_size: few
d_call: NA
v_call: TRBV29-1
j_call: TRBJ2-5
cdr3_nt: TGCAGCGTCCTTCAAGAGACCCAGTACTTC
cdr3_aa: CSVLQETQYF

clone_size: few
d_call: NA
v_call: TRBV12-3/TRBV12-4
j_call: TRBJ2-4
cdr3_nt: TGTGCCAGCACCGACGCCGGGTTTGTAAACATTCAGTACTTC
cdr3_aa: CASTDAGFVNIQYF

clone_size: few
d_call: NA
v_call: TRBV7-8
j_call: TRBJ2-2
cdr3_nt: TGTGCCAGCAGCCACAGGAGCCTTTCGAACACCGGGGAGCTGTTTTTT
cdr3_aa: CASSHRSLSNTGELFF

clone_size: NA
d_call: NA
v_call: TRBV4-1
j_call: TRBJ2-5
cdr3_nt: TGCGCCAGCAGCCAAGATAGAGGGCCCGTAGGCGAGACCCAGTACTTC
cdr3_aa: CASSQDRGPVGETQYF

clone_size: few
d_call: TRBD1
v_call: TRBV28
j_call: TRBJ1-5
cdr3_nt: TGTGCCAGCAGTTCCCCGTCAGGGGGATTCAATCAGCCCCAGCATTTT
cdr3_aa: CASSSPSGGFNQPQHF

clone_size: few
d_call: NA
v_call: TRBV10-3
j_call: TRBJ2-2
cdr3_nt: TGTGCCAACGCTCCCTTGTTCACCGGGGAGCTGTTTTTT
cdr3_aa: CANAPLFTGELFF

clone_size: NA
d_call: NA
v_call: TRBV29-1
j_call: TRBJ2-7
cdr3_nt: TGCAGCGTTGGGTTGAGGGACCCTACCTACGAGCAGTACTTC
cdr3_aa: CSVGLRDPTYEQYF

clone_size: NA
d_call: NA
v_call: TRBV27
j_call: TRBJ2-7
cdr3_nt: TGTGCCAGCAGTTTATGGGGGCGCGAGCAGTACTTC
cdr3_aa: CASSLWGREQYF

clone_size: NA
d_call: TRBD2
v_call: TRBV7-2
j_call: TRBJ2-5
cdr3_nt: TGTGCCAGCAGCCTAAGGACTAGCGGCGAGACCCAGTACTTC
cdr3_aa: CASSLRTSGETQYF

clone_size: few
d_call: NA
v_call: TRBV6-5
j_call: TRBJ2-2
cdr3_nt: TGTGCCAGCAGTACTCGGGACCGCCCTTACACCGGGGAGCTGTTTTTT
cdr3_aa: CASSTRDRPYTGELFF

clone_size: few
d_call: NA
v_call: TRBV12-3/TRBV12-4
j_call: TRBJ2-7
cdr3_nt: TGTGCCAGCAGTTTAATGGCAGGGGTGGTCCTCTACGAGCAGTACTTC
cdr3_aa: CASSLMAGVVLYEQYF

clone_size: many
d_call: TRBD2
v_call: TRBV7-9
j_call: TRBJ2-7
cdr3_nt: TGTGCCAGCAGTCATTCTAGCGGGGGCTTTTACGAGCAGTACTTC
cdr3_aa: CASSHSSGGFYEQYF

clone_size: once
d_call: NA
v_call: TRBV5-1
j_call: TRBJ2-7
cdr3_nt: TGCGCCAGCAGCTTGTCCGGGGATCCCTGGCTAAGGCAGTACTTC
cdr3_aa: CASSLSGDPWLRQYF

clone_size: NA
d_call: NA
v_call: TRBV12-3/TRBV12-4
j_call: TRBJ1-5
cdr3_nt: TGTGCCAGCAGTTTAGAGGGGTTAGGGCCCCAGCATTTT
cdr3_aa: CASSLEGLGPQHF

clone_size: few
d_call: TRBD1
v_call: TRBV3-1
j_call: TRBJ2-1
cdr3_nt: TGTGCCAGCAGCCCCAGGGGGCAGTACAATGAGCAGTTCTTC
cdr3_aa: CASSPRGQYNEQFF

clone_size: NA
d_call: NA
v_call: TRBV19
j_call: TRBJ2-1
cdr3_nt: TGTGCCAGCGGAACAGGACGGCTTATTTCCTACAATGAGCAGTTCTTC
cdr3_aa: CASGTGRLISYNEQFF

clone_size: NA
d_call: TRBD2
v_call: TRBV6-1
j_call: TRBJ2-3
cdr3_nt: TGTGCCAGCACCCCAAGACTAGCTACAGATACGCAGTATTTT
cdr3_aa: CASTPRLATDTQYF

clone_size: few
d_call: TRBD2
v_call: TRBV4-2
j_call: TRBJ2-7
cdr3_nt: TGTGCCAGCAGCCAAGATGAGGGCCCCCGGCGTAGCGGGAATTACGAGCAGTACTTC
cdr3_aa: CASSQDEGPRRSGNYEQYF

clone_size: NA
d_call: NA
v_call: TRBV29-1
j_call: TRBJ2-1
cdr3_nt: TGCAGCGTGGACGACCCTTACGATGAGCAGTTCTTC
cdr3_aa: CSVDDPYDEQFF

clone_size: NA
d_call: TRBD1
v_call: TRBV29-1
j_call: TRBJ2-3
cdr3_nt: TGCAGCGTTGTTGAGGGAAACAGGGGATACACAGATACGCAGTATTTT
cdr3_aa: CSVVEGNRGYTDTQYF

clone_size: NA
d_call: NA
v_call: TRBV7-9
j_call: TRBJ2-5
cdr3_nt: TGTGCCAGCAGCACTGTTGACAGGTTTGAGGAGACCCAGTACTTC
cdr3_aa: CASSTVDRFEETQYF

clone_size: few
d_call: NA
v_call: TRBV6-5
j_call: TRBJ2-7
cdr3_nt: TGTGCCAGCAGTTACGGGTCAGGAACTCTCGAGCAGTACTTC
cdr3_aa: CASSYGSGTLEQYF